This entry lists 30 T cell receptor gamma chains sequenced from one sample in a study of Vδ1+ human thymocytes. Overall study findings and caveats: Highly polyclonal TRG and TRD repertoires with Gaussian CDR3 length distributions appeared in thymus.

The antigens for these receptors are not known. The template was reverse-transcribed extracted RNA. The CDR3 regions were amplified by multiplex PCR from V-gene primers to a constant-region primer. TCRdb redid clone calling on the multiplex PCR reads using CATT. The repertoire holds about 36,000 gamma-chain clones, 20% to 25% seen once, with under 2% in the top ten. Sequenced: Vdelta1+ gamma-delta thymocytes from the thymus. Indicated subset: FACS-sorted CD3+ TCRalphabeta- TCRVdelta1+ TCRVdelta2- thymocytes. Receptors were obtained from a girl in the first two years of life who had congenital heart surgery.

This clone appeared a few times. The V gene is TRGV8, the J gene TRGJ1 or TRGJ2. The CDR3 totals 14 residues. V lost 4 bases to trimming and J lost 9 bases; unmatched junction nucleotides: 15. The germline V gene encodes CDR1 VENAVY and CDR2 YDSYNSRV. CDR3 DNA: TGTGCCACCTGGGACAGGCAGTCCCTTTGTAAGAAACTCTTT. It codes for CATWDRQSLCKKLF.

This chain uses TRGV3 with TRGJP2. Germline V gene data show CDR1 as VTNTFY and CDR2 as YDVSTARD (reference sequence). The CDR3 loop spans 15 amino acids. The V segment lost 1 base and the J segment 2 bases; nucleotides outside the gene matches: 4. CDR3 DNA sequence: TGTGCCACCTGGGACAGCCAAAGTAGTGATTGGATCAAGACGTTT. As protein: CATWDSQSSDWIKTF.

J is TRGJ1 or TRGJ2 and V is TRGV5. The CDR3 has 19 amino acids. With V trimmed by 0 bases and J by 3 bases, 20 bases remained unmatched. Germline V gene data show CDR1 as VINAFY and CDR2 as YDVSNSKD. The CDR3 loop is CATWDRPVQVDTIYYKKLF. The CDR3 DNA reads TGTGCCACCTGGGACAGGCCGGTGCAAGTCGATACGATTTATTATAAGAAACTCTTT.

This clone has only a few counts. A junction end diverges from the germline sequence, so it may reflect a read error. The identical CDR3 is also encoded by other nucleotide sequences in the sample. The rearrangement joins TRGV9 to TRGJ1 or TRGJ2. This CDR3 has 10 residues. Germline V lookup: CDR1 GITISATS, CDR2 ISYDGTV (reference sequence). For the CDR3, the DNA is TGTGCCTTGCGGGATTATAAGAAACTCTTT. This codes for CALRDYKKLF.

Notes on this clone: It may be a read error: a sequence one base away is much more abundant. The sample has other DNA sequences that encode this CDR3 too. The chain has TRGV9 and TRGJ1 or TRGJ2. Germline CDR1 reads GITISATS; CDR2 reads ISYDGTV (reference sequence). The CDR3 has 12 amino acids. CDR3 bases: TGTGCCTTGTGGGAGGTGCCCTATAAGAAACTGTTT. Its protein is CALWEVPYKKLF.

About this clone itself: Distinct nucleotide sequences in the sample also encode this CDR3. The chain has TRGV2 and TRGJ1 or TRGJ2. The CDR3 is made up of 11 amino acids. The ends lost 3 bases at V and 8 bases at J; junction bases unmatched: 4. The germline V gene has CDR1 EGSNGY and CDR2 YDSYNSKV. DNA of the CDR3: TGTGCCACCTGGGACCGCAATAAGAAACTCTTT. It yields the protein CATWDRNKKLF.

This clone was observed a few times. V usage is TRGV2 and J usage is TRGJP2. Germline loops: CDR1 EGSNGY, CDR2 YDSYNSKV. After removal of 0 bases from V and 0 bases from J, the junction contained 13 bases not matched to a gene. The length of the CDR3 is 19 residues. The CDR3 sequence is CATWDGPSQSHSSDWIKTF. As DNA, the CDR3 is TGTGCCACCTGGGACGGGCCTTCACAGTCCCATAGTAGTGATTGGATCAAGACGTTT.

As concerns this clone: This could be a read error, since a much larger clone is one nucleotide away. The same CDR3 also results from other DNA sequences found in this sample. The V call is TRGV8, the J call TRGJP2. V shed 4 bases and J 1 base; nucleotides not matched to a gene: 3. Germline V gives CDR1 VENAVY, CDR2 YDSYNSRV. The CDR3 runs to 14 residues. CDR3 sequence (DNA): TGTGCCACCTGGGAGGGTAGTAGTGATTGGATCAAGACGTTT. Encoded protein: CATWEGSSDWIKTF.

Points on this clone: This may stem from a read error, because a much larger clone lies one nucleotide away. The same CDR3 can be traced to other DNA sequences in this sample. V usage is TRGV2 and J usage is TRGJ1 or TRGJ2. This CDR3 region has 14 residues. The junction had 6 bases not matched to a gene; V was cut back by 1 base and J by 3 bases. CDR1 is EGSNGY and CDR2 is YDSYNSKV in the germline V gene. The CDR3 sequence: CATWDGRGYYKKLF. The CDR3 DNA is TGTGCCACCTGGGACGGACGGGGTTATTATAAGAAACTCTTT.

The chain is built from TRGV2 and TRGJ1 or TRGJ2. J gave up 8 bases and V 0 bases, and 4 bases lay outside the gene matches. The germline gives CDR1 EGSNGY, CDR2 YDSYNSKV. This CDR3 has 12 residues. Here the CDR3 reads CATWDGNHKKLF. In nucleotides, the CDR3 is TGTGCCACCTGGGACGGGAACCATAAGAAACTCTTT.

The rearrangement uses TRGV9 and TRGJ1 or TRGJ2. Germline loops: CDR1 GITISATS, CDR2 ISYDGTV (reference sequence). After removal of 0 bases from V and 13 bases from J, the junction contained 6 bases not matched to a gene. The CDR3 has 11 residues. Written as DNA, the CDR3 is TGTGCCTTGTGGGAGGTGCGTATAAAACTCTTT. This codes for CALWEVRIKLF.

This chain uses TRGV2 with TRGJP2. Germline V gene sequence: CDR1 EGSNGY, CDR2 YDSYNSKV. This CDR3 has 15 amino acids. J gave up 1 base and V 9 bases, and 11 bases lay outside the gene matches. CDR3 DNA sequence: TGTGCCACCCGGGTGCAGTGTAGTAGTGATTGGATCAAGACGTTT. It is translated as CATRVQCSSDWIKTF.

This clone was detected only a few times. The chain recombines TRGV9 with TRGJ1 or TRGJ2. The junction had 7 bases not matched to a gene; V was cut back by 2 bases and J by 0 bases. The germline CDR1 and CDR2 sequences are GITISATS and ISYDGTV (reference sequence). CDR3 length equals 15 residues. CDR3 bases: TGTGCCTTGTGGGAGGCACACATGAATTATTATAAGAAACTCTTT. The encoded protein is CALWEAHMNYYKKLF.

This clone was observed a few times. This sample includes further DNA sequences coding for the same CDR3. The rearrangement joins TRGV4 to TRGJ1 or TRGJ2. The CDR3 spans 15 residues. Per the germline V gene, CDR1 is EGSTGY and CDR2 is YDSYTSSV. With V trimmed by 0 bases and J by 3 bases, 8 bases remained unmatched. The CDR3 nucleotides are TGTGCCACCTGGGATGGGCCCTGGATTTATTATAAGAAACTCTTT. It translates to CATWDGPWIYYKKLF.

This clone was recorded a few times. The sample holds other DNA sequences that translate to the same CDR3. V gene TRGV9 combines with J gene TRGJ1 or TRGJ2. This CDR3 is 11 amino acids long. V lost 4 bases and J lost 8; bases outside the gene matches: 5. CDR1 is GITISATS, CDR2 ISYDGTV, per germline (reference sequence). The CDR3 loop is CALWETDKKLF. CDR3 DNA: TGTGCCTTGTGGGAAACGGATAAGAAACTCTTT.

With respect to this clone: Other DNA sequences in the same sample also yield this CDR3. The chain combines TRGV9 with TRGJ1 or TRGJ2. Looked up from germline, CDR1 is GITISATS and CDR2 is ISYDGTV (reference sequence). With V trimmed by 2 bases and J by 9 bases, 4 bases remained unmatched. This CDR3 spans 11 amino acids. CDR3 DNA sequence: TGTGCCTTGTGGGAGGGTACTAAGAAACTCTTT. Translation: CALWEGTKKLF.

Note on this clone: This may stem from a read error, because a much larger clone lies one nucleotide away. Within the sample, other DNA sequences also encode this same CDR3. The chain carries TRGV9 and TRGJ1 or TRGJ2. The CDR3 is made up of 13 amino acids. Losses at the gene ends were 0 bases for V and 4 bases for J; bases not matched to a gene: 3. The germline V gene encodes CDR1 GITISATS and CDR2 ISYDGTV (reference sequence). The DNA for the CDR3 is TGTGCCTTGTGGGAGGTGCCGTATTATAAGAAACTCTTT. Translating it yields CALWEVPYYKKLF.

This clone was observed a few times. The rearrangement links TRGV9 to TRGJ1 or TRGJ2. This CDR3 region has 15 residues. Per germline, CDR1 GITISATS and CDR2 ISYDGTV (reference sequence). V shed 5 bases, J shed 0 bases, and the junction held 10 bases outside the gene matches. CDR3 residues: CALWVPNSNYYKKLF. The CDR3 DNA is TGTGCCTTGTGGGTGCCAAATTCGAATTATTATAAGAAACTCTTT.

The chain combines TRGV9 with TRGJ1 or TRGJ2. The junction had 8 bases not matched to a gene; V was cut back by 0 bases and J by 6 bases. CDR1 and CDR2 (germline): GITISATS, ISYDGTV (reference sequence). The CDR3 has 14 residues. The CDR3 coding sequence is TGTGCCTTGTGGGAGGTGCTGGGATGTTATAAGAAACTCTTT. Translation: CALWEVLGCYKKLF.

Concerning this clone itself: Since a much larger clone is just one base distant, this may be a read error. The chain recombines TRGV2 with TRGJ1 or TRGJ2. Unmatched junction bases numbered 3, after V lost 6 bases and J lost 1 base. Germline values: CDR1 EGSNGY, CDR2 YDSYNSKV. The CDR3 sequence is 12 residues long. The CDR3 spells CATWYNYYKKLF. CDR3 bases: TGTGCCACCTGGTACAATTATTATAAGAAACTCTTT.

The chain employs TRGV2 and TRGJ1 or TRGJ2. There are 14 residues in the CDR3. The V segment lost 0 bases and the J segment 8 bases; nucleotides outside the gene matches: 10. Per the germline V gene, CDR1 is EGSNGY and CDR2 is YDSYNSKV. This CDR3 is CATWDGPKDDKKLF. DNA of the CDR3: TGTGCCACCTGGGACGGGCCAAAGGATGATAAGAAACTCTTT.

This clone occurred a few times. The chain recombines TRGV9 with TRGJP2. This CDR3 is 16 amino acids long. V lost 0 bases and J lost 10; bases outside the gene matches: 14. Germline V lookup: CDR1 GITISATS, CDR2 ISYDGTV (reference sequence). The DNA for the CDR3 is TGTGCCTTGTGGGAGGTGCAAGTGTATAAAGGTTGGATCAAGACGTTT. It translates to CALWEVQVYKGWIKTF.

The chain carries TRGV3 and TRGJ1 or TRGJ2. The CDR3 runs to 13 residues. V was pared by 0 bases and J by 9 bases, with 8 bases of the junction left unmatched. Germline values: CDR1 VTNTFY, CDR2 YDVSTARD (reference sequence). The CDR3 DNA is TGTGCCACCTGGGACAGGCTGGGTTGTAAGAAACTCTTT. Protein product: CATWDRLGCKKLF.

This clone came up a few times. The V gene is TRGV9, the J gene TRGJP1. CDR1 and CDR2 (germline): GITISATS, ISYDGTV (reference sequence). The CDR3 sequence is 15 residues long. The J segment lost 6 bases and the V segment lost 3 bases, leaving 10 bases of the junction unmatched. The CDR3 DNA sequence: TGTGCCTTGTGGGAGATACCTACGGCTGGTTGGTTCAAGATATTT. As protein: CALWEIPTAGWFKIF.

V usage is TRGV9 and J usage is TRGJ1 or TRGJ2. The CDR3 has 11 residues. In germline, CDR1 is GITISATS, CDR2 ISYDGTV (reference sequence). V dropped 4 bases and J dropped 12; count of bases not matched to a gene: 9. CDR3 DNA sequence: TGTGCCTTGTGGGATCTTACACGGAAACTCTTT. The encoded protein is CALWDLTRKLF.

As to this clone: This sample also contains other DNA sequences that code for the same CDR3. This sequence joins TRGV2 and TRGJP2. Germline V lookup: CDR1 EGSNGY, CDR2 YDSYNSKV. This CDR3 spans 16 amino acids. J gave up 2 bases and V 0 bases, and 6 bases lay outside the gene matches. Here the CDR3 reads CATWDGRGSSDWIKTF. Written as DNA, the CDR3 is TGTGCCACCTGGGACGGGCGGGGCAGTAGTGATTGGATCAAGACGTTT.

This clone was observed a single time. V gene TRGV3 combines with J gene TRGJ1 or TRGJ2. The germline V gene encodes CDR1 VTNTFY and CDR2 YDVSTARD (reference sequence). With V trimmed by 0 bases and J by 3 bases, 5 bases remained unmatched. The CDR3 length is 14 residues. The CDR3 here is CATWDRQRYYKKLF. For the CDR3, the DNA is TGTGCCACCTGGGACAGGCAACGTTATTATAAGAAACTCTTT.

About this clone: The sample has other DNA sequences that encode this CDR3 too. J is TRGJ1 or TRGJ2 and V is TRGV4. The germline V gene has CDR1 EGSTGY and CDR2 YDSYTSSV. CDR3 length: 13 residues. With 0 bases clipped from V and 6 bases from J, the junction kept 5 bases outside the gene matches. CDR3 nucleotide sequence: TGTGCCACCTGGGATGGGCGTGGTTATAAGAAACTCTTT. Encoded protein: CATWDGRGYKKLF.

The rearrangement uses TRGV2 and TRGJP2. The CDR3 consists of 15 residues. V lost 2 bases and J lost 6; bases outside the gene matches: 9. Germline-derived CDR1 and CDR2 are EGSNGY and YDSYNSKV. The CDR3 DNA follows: TGTGCCACCTGGGACGCCACCGGGGGTGATTGGATCAAGACGTTT. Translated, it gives CATWDATGGDWIKTF.

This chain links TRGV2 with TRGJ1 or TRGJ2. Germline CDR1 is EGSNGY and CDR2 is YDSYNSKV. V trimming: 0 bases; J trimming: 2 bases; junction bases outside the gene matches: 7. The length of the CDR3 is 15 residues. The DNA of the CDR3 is TGTGCCACCTGGGACGGGCCGAAGCATTATTATAAGAAACTCTTT. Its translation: CATWDGPKHYYKKLF.